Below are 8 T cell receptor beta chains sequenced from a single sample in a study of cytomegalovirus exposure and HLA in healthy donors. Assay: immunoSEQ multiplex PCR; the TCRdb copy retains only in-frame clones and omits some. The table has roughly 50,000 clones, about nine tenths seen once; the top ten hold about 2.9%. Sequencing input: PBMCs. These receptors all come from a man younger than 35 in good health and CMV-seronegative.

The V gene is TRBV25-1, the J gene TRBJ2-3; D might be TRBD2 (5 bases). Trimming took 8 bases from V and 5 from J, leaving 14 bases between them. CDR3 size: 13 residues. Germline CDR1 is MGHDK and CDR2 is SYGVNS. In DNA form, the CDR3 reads TGTGCCAGCGTGAGCGTTGCGGGAGATACGCAGTATTTT. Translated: CASVSVAGDTQYF.

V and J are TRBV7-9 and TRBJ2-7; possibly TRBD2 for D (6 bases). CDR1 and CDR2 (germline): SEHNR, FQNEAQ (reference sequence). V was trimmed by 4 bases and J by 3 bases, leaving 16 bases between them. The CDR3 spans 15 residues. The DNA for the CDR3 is TGTGCCAGCAGCTCGGGAGAGCGTGCGAACTACGAGCAGTACTTC. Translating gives CASSSGERANYEQYF. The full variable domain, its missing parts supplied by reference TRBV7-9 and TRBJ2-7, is DTGVSQNPRHKITKRGQNVTFRCDPISEHNRLYWYRQTLGQGPEFLTYFQNEAQLEKSRLLSDRFSAERPKGSFSTLEIQRTEQGDSAMYLCASSSGERANYEQYFGPGTRLTVT.

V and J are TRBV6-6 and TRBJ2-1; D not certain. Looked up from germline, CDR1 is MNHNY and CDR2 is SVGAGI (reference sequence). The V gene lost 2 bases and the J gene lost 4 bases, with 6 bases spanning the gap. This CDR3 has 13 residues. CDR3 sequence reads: CASSYQTYNEQFF. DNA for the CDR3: TGTGCCAGCAGTTACCAGACATACAATGAGCAGTTCTTC.

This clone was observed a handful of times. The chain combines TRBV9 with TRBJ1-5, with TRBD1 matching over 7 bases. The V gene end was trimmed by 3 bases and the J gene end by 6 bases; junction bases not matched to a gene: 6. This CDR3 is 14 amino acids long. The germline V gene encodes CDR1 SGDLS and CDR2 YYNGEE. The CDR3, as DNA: TGTGCCAGCAGCGCACAGGGGAGTGGTCAGCCCCAGCATTTT. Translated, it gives CASSAQGSGQPQHF.

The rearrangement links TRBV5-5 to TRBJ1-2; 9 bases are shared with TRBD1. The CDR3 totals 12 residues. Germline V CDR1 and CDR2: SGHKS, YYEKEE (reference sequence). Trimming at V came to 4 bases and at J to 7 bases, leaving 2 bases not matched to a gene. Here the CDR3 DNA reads TGTGCCAGCAGCCTGACAGGGGGTGGCTACACCTTC. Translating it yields CASSLTGGGYTF.

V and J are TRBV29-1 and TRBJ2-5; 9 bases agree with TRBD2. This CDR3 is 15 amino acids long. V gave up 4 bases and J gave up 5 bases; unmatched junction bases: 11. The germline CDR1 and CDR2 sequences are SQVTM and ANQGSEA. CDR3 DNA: TGCAGCGTTGTAGGGTTAGCGGGAGACAGGGAGACCCAGTACTTC. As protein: CSVVGLAGDRETQYF. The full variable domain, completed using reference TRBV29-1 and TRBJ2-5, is SAVISQKPSRDICQRGTSLTIQCQVDSQVTMMFWYRQQPGQSLTLIATANQGSEATYESGFVIDKFPISRPNLTFSTLTVSNMSPEDSSIYLCSVVGLAGDRETQYFGPGTRLLVL.

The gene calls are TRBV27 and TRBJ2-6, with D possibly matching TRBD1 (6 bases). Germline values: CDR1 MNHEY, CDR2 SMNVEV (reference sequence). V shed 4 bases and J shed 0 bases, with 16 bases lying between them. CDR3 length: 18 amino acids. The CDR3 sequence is CASSSHGTLFSGANVLTF. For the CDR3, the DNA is TGTGCCAGCAGTTCCCACGGGACACTCTTCTCTGGGGCCAACGTCCTGACTTTC. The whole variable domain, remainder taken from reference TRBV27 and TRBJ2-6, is EAQVTQNPRYLITVTGKKLTVTCSQNMNHEYMSWYRQDPGLGLRQIYYSMNVEVTDKGDVPEGYKVSRKEKRNFPLILESPSPNQTSLYFCASSSHGTLFSGANVLTFGAGSRLTVL.

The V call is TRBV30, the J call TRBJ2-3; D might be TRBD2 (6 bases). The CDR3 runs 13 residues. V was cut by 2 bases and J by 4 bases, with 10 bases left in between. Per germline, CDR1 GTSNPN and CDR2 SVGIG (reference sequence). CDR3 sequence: CAWSTRGSDTQYF. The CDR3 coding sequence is TGTGCCTGGAGTACGCGGGGCTCAGATACGCAGTATTTT.